This T cell receptor beta chain was retrieved from a study of blood T cell repertoires in COVID-19. Trimming left V 2 bases short and J 1 base short, with 20 bases between. The CDR3 covers 18 residues. The authors' processing: Reference gene primer amplification in the assay estimated nucleated cell counts. Only in-frame clones appear in the TCRdb table, and some are missing; sequencing was by immunoSEQ multiplex PCR. Clone size and V and J calls were adopted from that table, with D and trimming inferred from the DNA. Seen here are some 99,000 clones, over 70% observed once, and the top ten hold 6.6%.

The sequence was collected from a woman aged 45-65 years with acute or convalescent COVID-19. The chain recombines TRBV23-1 with TRBJ1-1; perhaps TRBD1 as D (6 bases). TRBV23-1 is labeled an ORF, and its function is uncertain. Sequenced material: peripheral blood. The CDR3 region is CASSQIALRGNTNTEAFF. Here the CDR3 DNA reads TGCGCCAGCAGTCAAATAGCTTTGAGGGGGAATACGAACACTGAAGCTTTCTTT.